Each of the 29 T cell receptor beta chains below was sequenced from the same sample in a study of graft-versus-host responses after intestinal transplantation. The protocol was immunoSEQ multiplex PCR, while the TCRdb copy is restricted to in-frame clones and leaves out a portion. The data show around 6,400 clones, around 26% seen once. Sequenced here: alloreactive CD4+ T cells from a mixed lymphocyte reaction culture, sampled before intestinal transplant. Subset described: CFSE-low proliferating T cells sorted from roughly six-day pre-transplant mixed lymphocyte reaction (GvH or HvG direction). The receptors originated from a human patient who received an intestinal transplant.

The chain joins TRBV6-8 to TRBJ2-1; D may be TRBD2 (6 bases). Germline V lookup: CDR1 MNHGY, CDR2 SAAAGT. Trimming stripped 5 bases from V and 9 bases from J, with 20 bases between. This CDR3 comprises 15 residues. As DNA, the CDR3 is TGTGCCAGCAGTCTTGGGGCGGGAAACTCGGCTGAGCAGTTCTTC. Translating gives CASSLGAGNSAEQFF.

The V and J genes are TRBV7-9 and TRBJ1-1; no definite D call. The CDR3 totals 16 residues. Deletions cut 2 bases from V and 1 base from J, with 14 bases between. Looked up from germline, CDR1 is SEHNR and CDR2 is FQNEAQ (reference sequence). DNA of the CDR3: TGTGCCAGCAGCTTAAAGGCAGCCTGGGCGAACACTGAAGCTTTCTTT. It encodes CASSLKAAWANTEAFF. The entire variable domain, with the rest obtained from reference TRBV7-9 and TRBJ1-1, is as follows: DTGVSQNPRHKITKRGQNVTFRCDPISEHNRLYWYRQTLGQGPEFLTYFQNEAQLEKSRLLSDRFSAERPKGSFSTLEIQRTEQGDSAMYLCASSLKAAWANTEAFFGQGTRLTVV.

This clone is deemed medium-sized (0.01 to 0.1%). The V call is TRBV5-6, the J call TRBJ1-2, with D possibly being TRBD1 (5 bases). Germline assignment: CDR1 SGHDT and CDR2 YYEEEE. Trimming took off 6 bases at V and 1 base at J, with 16 bases between the two ends. The CDR3 covers 15 residues. The CDR3 protein is CASIRVGGLNYGYTF. As DNA, the CDR3 is TGTGCCAGCATCAGGGTAGGTGGGCTTAACTATGGCTACACCTTC.

The chain is built from TRBV19 and TRBJ1-5, with D tentatively TRBD1 (5 bases). This CDR3 region has 15 residues. Per germline, CDR1 LNHDA and CDR2 SQIVND (reference sequence). V gave up 3 bases and J gave up 7 bases, with 16 bases separating them. The CDR3 DNA sequence: TGTGCCAGTAGTATTTCCCCCCAGGGCCTCCAGCCCCAGCATTTT. Amino acid sequence: CASSISPQGLQPQHF.

V gene TRBV21-1 combines with J gene TRBJ2-1; the D call TRBD2 from the table was never checked on the DNA. TRBV21-1 has pseudogene status. The CDR3 contains 16 residues. The CDR3 DNA follows: TGTGCCAGCAAAACTAGCGGGCGGAGGGGCGCAGGTGAGCAGTTCTTC. It is translated as CASKTSGRRGAGEQFF.

On this clone itself: A single base separates this from a much larger clone, so it may be a read error. The V call is TRBV30, the J call TRBJ1-2; maybe TRBD1 (6 bases). The CDR3 totals 13 residues. Germline V lookup: CDR1 GTSNPN, CDR2 SVGIG (reference sequence). The CDR3 DNA sequence: TGTGCCCGGAGTGTTGGGGGGCCAAGGGGCTACACCTTC. Its protein product is CARSVGGPRGYTF.

This clone was counted only a few times. The chain has TRBV6-5 and TRBJ2-5; D uncertain. Germline V gene sequence: CDR1 MNHEY, CDR2 SVGAGI. The ends were cut back, 6 bases at V and 5 bases at J, with 13 bases in the middle. The CDR3 is 13 residues long. Written as DNA, the CDR3 is TGTGCCAGCAGAGAGGAATTTGGGGAGACCCAGTACTTC. This gives the protein CASREEFGETQYF.

This chain joins TRBV4-2 and TRBJ2-5, with 9 bases fitting TRBD2. This CDR3 is 15 amino acids long. The germline V gene has CDR1 LGHNA and CDR2 YNFKEQ. V lost 1 base, J lost 5 bases, and 5 bases stayed unmatched. CDR3 coding DNA: TGTGCCAGCAGCCAAGGAGGGGCGGGAGGGGAGACCCAGTACTTC. As protein: CASSQGGAGGETQYF.

This clone was counted between two and nine times. The CDR3 DNA reads as TGTGCCAGAACTGAGACAGGGGGCGCCTATGGCTACACCTTC. Amino acids: CARTETGGAYGYTF. The chain couples TRBV2 to TRBJ1-2; 10 nucleotides agree with TRBD1. V gave up 9 bases and J gave up 4 bases; unmatched junction bases: 8. The CDR3 totals 14 residues. Germline values: CDR1 SNHLY, CDR2 FYNNEI.

The chain employs TRBV6-5 and TRBJ1-2, with a weak D call TRBD1 (6 bases). From germline, CDR1 is MNHEY and CDR2 SVGAGI. Trimming shortened V by 7 bases and J by 2 bases, and 17 bases separated the two germline ends. This CDR3 is 15 amino acids long. CDR3 residues: CASNAGEASNYGYTF. CDR3 DNA sequence: TGTGCCAGCAATGCAGGGGAAGCCTCCAACTATGGCTACACCTTC.

In its sample, this clone was seen a few times. The chain uses TRBV6-5 and TRBJ2-7; no reliable D call. There are 11 residues in the CDR3. The ends were cut back, 4 bases at V and 7 bases at J, with 8 bases in the middle. Germline CDR1 MNHEY, CDR2 SVGAGI. The CDR3 spells CASSSYGEQYF. The CDR3 DNA is TGTGCCAGCAGTTCATACGGGGAGCAGTACTTC.

As concerns this clone: This could be a read error, since a much larger clone is one nucleotide away. This sequence joins TRBV18 and TRBJ2-5; TRBD2 matches at 9 bases. The J call may be wrong; the DNA end is better matched by TRBJ2-7. CDR1 is KGHSH, CDR2 LQKENI, per germline. The CDR3 runs to 15 residues. CDR3 DNA: TGTGCCAGCTCACCAGAAGCGGGAGGCTCCCACGAGCAGTACTTC. Protein: CASSPEAGGSHEQYF.

In this sample, this clone is large. The chain recombines TRBV19 with TRBJ1-5; D gene uncertain. From germline, CDR1 is LNHDA and CDR2 SQIVND (reference sequence). CDR3 length equals 15 residues. The germline V and J ends were trimmed by 3 bases and 0 bases, with 9 bases remaining between them. CDR3 residues: CASSIRDYSNQPQHF. The CDR3 DNA reads TGTGCCAGTAGTATCCGTGATTATAGCAATCAGCCCCAGCATTTT.

The chain employs TRBV6-9 and TRBJ2-7; TRBD2 aligns across 7 bases. This CDR3 is built from 16 residues. From germline, CDR1 is MNHGY and CDR2 SVAAGI. With V trimmed by 3 bases and J by 4 bases, 12 bases remained unmatched. The CDR3 is CASSYSVAGVMYEQYF. CDR3 sequence (DNA): TGTGCCAGCAGTTACTCGGTGGCGGGGGTTATGTACGAGCAGTACTTC.

The V and J genes are TRBV5-1 and TRBJ1-1; 10 nucleotides line up with TRBD1. The CDR3 runs to 17 residues. Trimming cost V 4 bases and J 4 bases; bases outside gene matches: 13. Germline V lookup: CDR1 SGHRS, CDR2 YFSETQ. CDR3 amino acids: CASSRAGTGVLSTEAFF. In DNA form, the CDR3 reads TGCGCCAGCAGCCGTGCCGGGACAGGGGTTTTGAGCACTGAAGCTTTCTTT. The full variable domain, its missing parts supplied by reference TRBV5-1 and TRBJ1-1, is KAGVTQTPRYLIKTRGQQVTLSCSPISGHRSVSWYQQTPGQGLQFLFEYFSETQRNKGNFPGRFSGRQFSNSRSEMNVSTLELGDSALYLCASSRAGTGVLSTEAFFGQGTRLTVV.

The chain carries TRBV6-8 and TRBJ2-2, with a tentative D call TRBD1 (6 bases). Germline CDR1 reads MNHGY; CDR2 reads SAAAGT. This CDR3 region has 15 residues. Trimming removed 6 bases at V and 2 bases at J, with 13 bases between. The CDR3 coding sequence is TGTGCCAGCAGACTCGGACAGCCCAACACCGGGGAGCTGTTTTTT. Amino acid sequence: CASRLGQPNTGELFF.

The V call is TRBV6-5, the J call TRBJ2-3; 9 bases align to TRBD1. Germline V gene sequence: CDR1 MNHEY, CDR2 SVGAGI. V lost 6 bases to trimming and J lost 6 bases; unmatched junction nucleotides: 7. The CDR3 consists of 14 residues. CDR3 protein: CASRTDRGRDTQYF. In nucleotides, the CDR3 is TGTGCCAGCAGGACCGACAGGGGGAGGGATACGCAGTATTTT.

The rearrangement links TRBV28 to TRBJ2-7; D perhaps matches TRBD1 (5 bases). Trimming left V 1 base short and J 3 bases short, with 10 bases between. Germline V gives CDR1 MDHEN, CDR2 SYDVKM. This CDR3 contains 14 residues. CDR3 DNA: TGTGCCAGCAGTTTATCCGGTCAGGGCTACGAGCAGTACTTC. Its protein is CASSLSGQGYEQYF.

The V gene is TRBV15, the J gene TRBJ2-2; no definite D call. V lost 0 bases and J lost 6, with 14 bases in between. Germline V lookup: CDR1 LNHNV, CDR2 YYDKDF (reference sequence). CDR3 size: 16 residues. DNA for the CDR3: TGTGCCACCAGCAGAGAATATGGGCAAGTGTCCGGGGAGCTGTTTTTT. Amino acid sequence: CATSREYGQVSGELFF.

The chain joins TRBV6-7 to TRBJ1-2; tentatively, D is TRBD1 (6 bases). TRBV6-7 is sorted into the ORF group, with uncertain function. V was shortened by 2 bases and J by 4 bases, with 8 bases between the two germline ends. This CDR3 is built from 13 residues. CDR3 sequence: CASSYKQGYGYTF. The CDR3 DNA sequence: TGTGCCAGCAGTTACAAACAGGGCTATGGCTACACCTTC.

In this sample, this clone turned up a few times. The chain links TRBV7-9 to TRBJ1-3; tentatively, D is TRBD1 (6 bases). The CDR3 is 15 amino acids. Germline CDR1 and CDR2: SEHNR and FQNEAQ (reference sequence). Between the trimmed V and J ends, which lost 7 bases and 4 bases, there was a span of 17 bases. The CDR3 nucleotides read TGTGCCAGCACCCTTGAGACAGGCGGAGGAAACACCATATATTTT. This sequence encodes CASTLETGGGNTIYF.

This clone was detected a few times. This sequence joins TRBV7-9 and TRBJ2-1; TRBD2 agrees at 7 bases. The CDR3 is 13 residues long. Per germline, CDR1 SEHNR and CDR2 FQNEAQ (reference sequence). Trimming at V came to 1 base and at J to 15 bases, leaving 9 bases not matched to a gene. This CDR3 is CASSLVRGEHMFF. In DNA form, the CDR3 reads TGTGCCAGCAGCTTAGTTCGGGGGGAGCACATGTTCTTC.

This clone was counted between two and nine times. This chain joins TRBV20-1 and TRBJ1-4, with D possibly matching TRBD1 (5 bases). Germline V gives CDR1 DFQATT, CDR2 SNEGSKA (reference sequence). V was pared by 5 bases and J by 7 bases, with 8 bases between. The CDR3 totals 11 residues. The CDR3 region has the DNA TGCAGTGCTGAGAGGGGTGAAAAACTGTTTTTT. Its translation is CSAERGEKLFF.

The rearrangement joins TRBV6-5 to TRBJ2-7; 9 bases match TRBD1. The V and J ends lost 1 base and 0 bases, in that order; junction bases with no gene match: 4. CDR3 length: 16 residues. CDR1 and CDR2 from the germline V gene are MNHEY and SVGAGI. DNA for the CDR3: TGTGCCAGCAGTTACTTCGGACAGGGGTCCTCCTACGAGCAGTACTTC. Protein sequence: CASSYFGQGSSYEQYF.

This clone was counted between two and nine times. The gene calls are TRBV18 and TRBJ2-4, with a weak D call TRBD2 (5 bases). The CDR3 contains 17 residues. Germline values: CDR1 KGHSH, CDR2 LQKENI. The ends were cut back, 5 bases at V and 3 bases at J, with 20 bases in the middle. CDR3 bases: TGTGCCAGCTCAAGGCGGCAGGAGGCCCTGGGCAAAAACATTCAGTACTTC. Translated, it gives CASSRRQEALGKNIQYF.

Note on this clone: A read error may account for a junction end that differs from germline. The gene calls are TRBV6-5 and TRBJ1-3, with D possibly TRBD1 on 5 matching bases. The V gene's germline CDR1 is MNHEY and CDR2 SVGAGI. The CDR3 has 14 amino acids. DNA of the CDR3: TGTGCCATCAGTCAGACAGCCGCTGGAAACACCATATATTTT. It encodes CAISQTAAGNTIYF.

Only a few counts were recorded for this clone. The chain is built from TRBV5-1 and TRBJ1-6; the match to TRBD1 covers 7 bases. There are 17 residues in the CDR3. Germline V CDR1 and CDR2: SGHRS, YFSETQ. The ends lost 4 bases at V and 0 bases at J; junction bases unmatched: 7. Here the CDR3 reads CASSPTGPDSYNSPLHF. CDR3 bases: TGCGCCAGCAGCCCGACAGGGCCCGACTCCTATAATTCACCCCTCCACTTT.

This clone was counted a few times. The chain recombines TRBV27 with TRBJ1-4, with 8 bases identical to TRBD1. The CDR3 spans 17 residues. V was pared by 2 bases and J by 7 bases, with 12 bases of the junction left unmatched. Germline V lookup: CDR1 MNHEY, CDR2 SMNVEV (reference sequence). In nucleotides, the CDR3 is TGTGCCAGCAGTTTACAGGGGGCCAACGGTTGGGGTGAAAAACTGTTTTTT. This encodes CASSLQGANGWGEKLFF.

The rearrangement joins TRBV30 to TRBJ2-2; TRBD1 matches 7 bases. V trimming: 2 bases; J trimming: 0 bases; junction bases outside the gene matches: 6. This CDR3 spans 16 amino acids. Germline loops: CDR1 GTSNPN, CDR2 SVGIG (reference sequence). The CDR3 DNA follows: TGTGCCTGGAGTCCCGGGACAGTCGCGAACACCGGGGAGCTGTTTTTT. Protein: CAWSPGTVANTGELFF. Supplemented by reference TRBV30 and TRBJ2-2, the full variable domain reads SQTIHQWPATLVQPVGSPLSLECTVEGTSNPNLYWYRQAAGRGLQLLFYSVGIGQISSEVPQNLSASRPQDRQFILSSKKLLLSDSGFYLCAWSPGTVANTGELFFGEGSRLTVL.